This TCR beta chain emerged from a study of technical replicates of blood from a handful of donors. With 4 bases removed from V and 5 bases from J, the gap between germline ends came to 12 bases. This CDR3 is 14 amino acids long. Germline V gene lookup returns CDR1 SGHVS and CDR2 FNYEAQ. Assay: immunoSEQ multiplex PCR; the TCRdb copy retains only in-frame clones and omits some. The sample has tens of thousands of clones; approximately 97% are singletons. The receptor comes from a human donor in good health. The source material was T cells isolated from PBMCs. The chain carries TRBV7-6 and TRBJ1-5, with D tentatively TRBD1 (6 bases). CDR3 DNA sequence: TGTGCCAGCAGCTCCGGGACAATCGATCAGCCCCAGCATTTT. Encoded protein: CASSSGTIDQPQHF.